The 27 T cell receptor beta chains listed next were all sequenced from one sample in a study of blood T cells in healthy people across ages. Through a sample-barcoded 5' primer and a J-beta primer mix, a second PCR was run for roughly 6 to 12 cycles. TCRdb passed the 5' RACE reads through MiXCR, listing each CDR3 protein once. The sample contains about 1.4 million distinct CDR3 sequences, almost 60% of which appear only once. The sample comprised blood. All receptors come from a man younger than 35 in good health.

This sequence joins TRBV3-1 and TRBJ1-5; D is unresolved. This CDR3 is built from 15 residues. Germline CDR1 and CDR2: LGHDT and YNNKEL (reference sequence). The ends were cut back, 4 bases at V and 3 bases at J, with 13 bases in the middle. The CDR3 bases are TGTGCCAGCAGCCCCGATACGGTACTCAATCAGCCCCAGCATTTT. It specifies CASSPDTVLNQPQHF.

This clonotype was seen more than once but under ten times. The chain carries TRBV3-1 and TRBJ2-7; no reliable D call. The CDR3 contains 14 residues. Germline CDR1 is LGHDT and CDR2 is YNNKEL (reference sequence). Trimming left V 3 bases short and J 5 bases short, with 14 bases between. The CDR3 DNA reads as TGTGCCAGCAGCCAGCCTACCACTGGGAACGAGCAGTACTTC. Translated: CASSQPTTGNEQYF.

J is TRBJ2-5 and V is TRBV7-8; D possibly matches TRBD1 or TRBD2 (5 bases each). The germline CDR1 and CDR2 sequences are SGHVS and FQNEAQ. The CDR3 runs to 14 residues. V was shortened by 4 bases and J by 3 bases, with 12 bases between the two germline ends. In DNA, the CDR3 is TGTGCCAGCAGCTCCCGGGACGGGGAAGAGACCCAGTACTTC. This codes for CASSSRDGEETQYF.

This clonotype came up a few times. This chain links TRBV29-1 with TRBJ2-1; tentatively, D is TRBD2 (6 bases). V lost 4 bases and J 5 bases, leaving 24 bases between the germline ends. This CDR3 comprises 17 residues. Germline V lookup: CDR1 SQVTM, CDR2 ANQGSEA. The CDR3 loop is CSVGHLVAQGGNNEQFF. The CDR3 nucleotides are TGCAGCGTTGGTCACCTGGTGGCCCAGGGAGGAAACAATGAGCAGTTCTTC.

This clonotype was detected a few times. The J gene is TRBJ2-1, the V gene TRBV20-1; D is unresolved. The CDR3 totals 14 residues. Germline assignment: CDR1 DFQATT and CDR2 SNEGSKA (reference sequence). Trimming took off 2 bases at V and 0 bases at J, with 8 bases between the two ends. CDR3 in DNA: TGCAGTGCTAGACTTCCGGGCTCCTACAATGAGCAGTTCTTC. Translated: CSARLPGSYNEQFF.

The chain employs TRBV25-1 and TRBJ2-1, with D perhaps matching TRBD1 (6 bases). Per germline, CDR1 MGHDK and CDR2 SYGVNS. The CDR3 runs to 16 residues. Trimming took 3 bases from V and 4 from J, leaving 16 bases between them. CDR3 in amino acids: CASSEGAGREYNEQFF. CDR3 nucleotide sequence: TGTGCCAGCAGTGAGGGGGCGGGCAGGGAGTACAATGAGCAGTTCTTC.

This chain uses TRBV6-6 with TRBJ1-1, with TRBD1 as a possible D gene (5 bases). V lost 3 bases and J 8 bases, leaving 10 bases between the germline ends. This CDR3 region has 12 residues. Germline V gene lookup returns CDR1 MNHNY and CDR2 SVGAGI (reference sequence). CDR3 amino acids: CASSYTGGEAFF. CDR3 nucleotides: TGTGCCAGCAGTTATACCGGGGGAGAAGCTTTCTTT.

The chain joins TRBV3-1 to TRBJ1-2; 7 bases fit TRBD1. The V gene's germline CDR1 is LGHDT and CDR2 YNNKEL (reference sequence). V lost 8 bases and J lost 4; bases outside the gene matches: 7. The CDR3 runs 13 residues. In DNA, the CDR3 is TGTGCCAGCCCCCCAGGACAGGTCTATGGCTACACCTTC. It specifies CASPPGQVYGYTF.

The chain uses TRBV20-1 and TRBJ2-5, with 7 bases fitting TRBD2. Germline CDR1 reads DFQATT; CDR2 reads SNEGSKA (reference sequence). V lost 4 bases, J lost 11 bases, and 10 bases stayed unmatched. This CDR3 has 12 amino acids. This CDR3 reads CSAKRDPPEQYF. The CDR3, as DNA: TGCAGTGCTAAGCGGGATCCCCCTGAGCAGTACTTC.

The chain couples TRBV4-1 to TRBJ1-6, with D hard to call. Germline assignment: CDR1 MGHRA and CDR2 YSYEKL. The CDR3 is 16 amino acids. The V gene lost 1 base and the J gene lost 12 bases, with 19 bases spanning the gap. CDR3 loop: CASSQVPGGGEEPLHF. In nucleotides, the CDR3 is TGCGCCAGCAGCCAAGTTCCAGGAGGCGGTGAGGAACCCCTCCACTTT.

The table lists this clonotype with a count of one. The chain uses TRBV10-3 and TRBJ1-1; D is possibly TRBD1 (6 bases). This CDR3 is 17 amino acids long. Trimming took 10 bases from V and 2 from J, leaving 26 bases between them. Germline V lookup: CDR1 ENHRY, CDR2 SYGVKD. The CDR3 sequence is CATLQARYRDLNTEAFF. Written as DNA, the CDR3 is TGTGCCACCCTCCAGGCAAGGTACAGGGATCTTAACACTGAAGCTTTCTTT.

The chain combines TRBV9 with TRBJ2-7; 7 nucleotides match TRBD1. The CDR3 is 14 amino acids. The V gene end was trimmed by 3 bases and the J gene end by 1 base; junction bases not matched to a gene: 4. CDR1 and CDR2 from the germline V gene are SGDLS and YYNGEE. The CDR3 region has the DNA TGTGCCAGCAGCGGCTCGACAGGGTCCTACGAGCAGTACTTC. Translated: CASSGSTGSYEQYF.

The CDR3 protein is CASSQRTGANYGYTF. Here the CDR3 DNA reads TGTGCCAGCAGCCAAAGGACAGGGGCTAACTATGGCTACACCTTC. The chain joins TRBV7-2 to TRBJ1-2; TRBD1 matches 9 bases. In germline, CDR1 is SGHTA, CDR2 FQGNSA. CDR3 length: 15 amino acids. Trimming took 5 bases from V and 0 from J; bases not matched to a gene: 4.

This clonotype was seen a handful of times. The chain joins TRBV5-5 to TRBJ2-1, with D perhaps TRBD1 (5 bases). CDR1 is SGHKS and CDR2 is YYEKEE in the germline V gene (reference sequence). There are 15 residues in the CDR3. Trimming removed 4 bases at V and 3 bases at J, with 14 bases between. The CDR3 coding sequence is TGTGCCAGCAGCCCCAGGGAATCGGTCTACAATGAGCAGTTCTTC. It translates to CASSPRESVYNEQFF.

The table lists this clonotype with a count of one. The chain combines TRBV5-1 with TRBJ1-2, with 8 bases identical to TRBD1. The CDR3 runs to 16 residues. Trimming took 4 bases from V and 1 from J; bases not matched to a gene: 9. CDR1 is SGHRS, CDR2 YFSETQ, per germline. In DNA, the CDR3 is TGCGCCAGCAGCGCCAGGACAGGGAATAGTAACTATGGCTACACCTTC. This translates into CASSARTGNSNYGYTF.

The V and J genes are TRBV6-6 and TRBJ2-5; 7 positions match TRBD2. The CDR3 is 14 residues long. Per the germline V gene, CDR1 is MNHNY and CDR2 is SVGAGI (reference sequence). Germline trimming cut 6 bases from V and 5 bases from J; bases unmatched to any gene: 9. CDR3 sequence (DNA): TGTGCCAGCAGGCCCGGGACTATCGGGGAGACCCAGTACTTC. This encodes CASRPGTIGETQYF.

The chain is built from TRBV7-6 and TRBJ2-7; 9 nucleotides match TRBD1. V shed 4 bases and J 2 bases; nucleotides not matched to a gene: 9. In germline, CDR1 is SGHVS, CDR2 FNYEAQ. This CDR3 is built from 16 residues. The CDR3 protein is CASSSSPGQGPYEQYF. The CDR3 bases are TGTGCCAGCAGCTCTTCTCCGGGACAGGGACCCTACGAGCAGTACTTC.

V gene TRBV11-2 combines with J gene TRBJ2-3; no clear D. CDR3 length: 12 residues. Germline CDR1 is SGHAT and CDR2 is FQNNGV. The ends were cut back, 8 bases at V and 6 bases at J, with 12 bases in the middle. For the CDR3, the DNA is TGTGCCAGCGGTTTCGATCCGGATACGCAGTATTTT. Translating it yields CASGFDPDTQYF. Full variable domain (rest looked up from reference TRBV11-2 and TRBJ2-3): EAGVAQSPRYKIIEKRQSVAFWCNPISGHATLYWYQQILGQGPKLLIQFQNNGVVDDSQLPKDRFSAERLKGVDSTLKIQPAKLEDSAVYLCASGFDPDTQYFGPGTRLTVL.

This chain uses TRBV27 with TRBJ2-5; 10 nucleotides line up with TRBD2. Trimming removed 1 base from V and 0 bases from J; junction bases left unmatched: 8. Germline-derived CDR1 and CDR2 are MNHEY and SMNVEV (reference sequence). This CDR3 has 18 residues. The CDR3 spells CASSLYGPSGGDQETQYF. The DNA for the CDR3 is TGTGCCAGCAGTTTATATGGGCCTAGCGGGGGAGACCAAGAGACCCAGTACTTC.

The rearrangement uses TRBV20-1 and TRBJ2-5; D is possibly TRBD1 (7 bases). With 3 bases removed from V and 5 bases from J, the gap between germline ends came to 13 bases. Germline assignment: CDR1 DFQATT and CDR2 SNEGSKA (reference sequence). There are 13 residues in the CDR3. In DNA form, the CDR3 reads TGCAGTGCTAGCCGGGACAGCGGGGAGACCCAGTACTTC. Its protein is CSASRDSGETQYF.

CDR3 DNA: TGTGCCAGCAGCCCCCGGGCGGCGTTGAGGAGAGAGCAGTACTTC. Translation: CASSPRAALRREQYF. The chain links TRBV11-2 to TRBJ2-7, with D uncertain. The length of the CDR3 is 15 residues. Between the trimmed V and J ends, which lost 5 bases and 7 bases, there was a span of 21 bases. The V gene's germline CDR1 is SGHAT and CDR2 FQNNGV.

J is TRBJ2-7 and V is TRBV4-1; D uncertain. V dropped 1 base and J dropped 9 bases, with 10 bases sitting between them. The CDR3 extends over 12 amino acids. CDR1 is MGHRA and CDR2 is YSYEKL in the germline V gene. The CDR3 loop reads CASSQGTVGQYF. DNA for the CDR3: TGCGCCAGCAGCCAAGGGACGGTGGGGCAGTACTTC.

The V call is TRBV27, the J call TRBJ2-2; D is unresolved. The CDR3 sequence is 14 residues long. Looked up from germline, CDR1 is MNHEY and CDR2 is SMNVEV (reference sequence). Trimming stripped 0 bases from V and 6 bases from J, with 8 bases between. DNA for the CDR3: TGTGCCAGCAGTTTATCCCTGACACCCGGGGAGCTGTTTTTT. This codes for CASSLSLTPGELFF.

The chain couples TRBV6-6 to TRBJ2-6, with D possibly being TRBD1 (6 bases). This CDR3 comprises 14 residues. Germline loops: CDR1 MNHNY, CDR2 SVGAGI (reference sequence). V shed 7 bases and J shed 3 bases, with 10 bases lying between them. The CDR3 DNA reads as TGTGCCAGCAAGCACAGGGTTGGGGCCAACGTCCTGACTTTC. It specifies CASKHRVGANVLTF.

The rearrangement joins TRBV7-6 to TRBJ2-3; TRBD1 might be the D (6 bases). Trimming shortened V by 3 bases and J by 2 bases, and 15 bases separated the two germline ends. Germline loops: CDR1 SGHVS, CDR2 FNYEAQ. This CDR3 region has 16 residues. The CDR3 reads CASSFRPGQLTDTQYF. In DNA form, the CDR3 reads TGTGCCAGCAGCTTTAGGCCAGGACAGCTCACAGATACGCAGTATTTT. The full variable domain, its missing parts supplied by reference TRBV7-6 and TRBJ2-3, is GAGVSQSPRYKVTKRGQDVALRCDPISGHVSLYWYRQALGQGPEFLTYFNYEAQQDKSGLPNDRFSAERPEGSISTLTIQRTEQRDSAMYRCASSFRPGQLTDTQYFGPGTRLTVL.

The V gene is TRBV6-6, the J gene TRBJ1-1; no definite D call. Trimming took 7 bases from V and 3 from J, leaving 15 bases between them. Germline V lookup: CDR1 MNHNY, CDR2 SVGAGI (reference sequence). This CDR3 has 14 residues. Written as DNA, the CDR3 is TGTGCCAGCACCCTACTGGGATTTGACACTGAAGCTTTCTTT. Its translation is CASTLLGFDTEAFF.

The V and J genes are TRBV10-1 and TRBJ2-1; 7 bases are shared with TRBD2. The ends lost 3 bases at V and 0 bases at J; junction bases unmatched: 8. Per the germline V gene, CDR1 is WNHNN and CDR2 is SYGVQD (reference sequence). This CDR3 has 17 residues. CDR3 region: CASSDKGGRVSYNEQFF. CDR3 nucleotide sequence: TGCGCCAGCAGTGATAAAGGCGGGAGAGTCTCCTACAATGAGCAGTTCTTC.